These 18 T cell receptor beta chains share one sample of origin, sequenced in a study of T cells in Graves' hyperthyroidism and ophthalmopathy (dated by TCRdb to the late 2010s). Library preparation was by multiplex PCR. The sequencer was an Illumina HiSeq 2000. Amplification of TCR beta CDR3 regions was carried out from RNA transcripts. A first-round RT-PCR of the TCR CDR3 used the HTBI primer set with the Qiagen OneStep RT-PCR kit. TCRdb ran its own pipeline on the public reads, namely fastp trimming at Q25 and MiXCR clone calling, and kept in-frame beta chains. Each CDR3 protein gets just one entry, which takes the most common genes and DNA from the rows behind it. The sample data list more than 300,000 distinct CDR3 sequences, and approximately 17% of these were observed just once. The ten largest account for 40% of the sample. Input material: blood. These receptors were obtained from a man aged 18 to 35 with Graves' ophthalmopathy.

This clonotype was picked up many times. The chain couples TRBV5-1 to TRBJ2-1; 10 positions match TRBD2. Germline V gene sequence: CDR1 SGHRS, CDR2 YFSETQ. The CDR3 length is 17 residues. J was trimmed by 4 bases and V by 0 bases; bases with no gene match: 7. CDR3 sequence: CASSLEGAGGYYNEQFF. The CDR3 DNA reads TGCGCCAGCAGCTTGGAAGGAGCGGGGGGGTATTACAATGAGCAGTTCTTC.

This clonotype was observed a handful of times. This sequence joins TRBV14 and TRBJ2-5; possibly TRBD1 for D (5 bases). Germline values: CDR1 SGHDN, CDR2 FVKESK. The CDR3 is 15 residues long. V was cut by 1 base and J by 4 bases, with 13 bases left in between. The CDR3, as DNA: TGTGCCAGCAGCCAAGTTCAGGGTTTTGGAGAGACCCAGTACTTC. Translated: CASSQVQGFGETQYF.

This sequence joins TRBV5-1 and TRBJ1-1, with 9 positions matching TRBD1. V gave up 4 bases and J gave up 5 bases; unmatched junction bases: 6. The germline V gene has CDR1 SGHRS and CDR2 YFSETQ. This CDR3 comprises 14 residues. The CDR3 sequence is CASSRGQGWTEAFF. The CDR3 nucleotides are TGCGCCAGCAGCCGGGGACAGGGTTGGACTGAAGCTTTCTTT.

This clonotype was counted a few times. V gene TRBV7-9 combines with J gene TRBJ1-3; D unresolved. This CDR3 has 15 residues. V gave up 7 bases and J gave up 1 base, with 14 bases separating them. The V gene's germline CDR1 is SEHNR and CDR2 FQNEAQ (reference sequence). The CDR3 sequence is CASIPGTLSGNTIYF. CDR3 coding DNA: TGTGCCAGCATTCCGGGAACCCTATCTGGAAACACCATATATTTT.

This clonotype has only a few counts. The V and J genes are TRBV18 and TRBJ2-6; 8 positions agree with TRBD1. The CDR3 extends over 17 amino acids. The V gene's germline CDR1 is KGHSH and CDR2 LQKENI. J gave up 0 bases and V 3 bases, and 4 bases lay outside the gene matches. The CDR3 coding sequence is TGTGCCAGCTCACCGGGACAGGCCTTCTCTGGGGCCAACGTCCTGACTTTC. It codes for CASSPGQAFSGANVLTF.

This clonotype was found many times. This chain uses TRBV6-2 or TRBV6-3 with TRBJ2-1, with D perhaps assigned TRBD1 or TRBD2 (5 bases each). The length of the CDR3 is 15 residues. Trimming stripped 2 bases from V and 8 bases from J, with 16 bases between. Per the germline V gene, CDR1 is MNHEY and CDR2 is SVGEGT. DNA of the CDR3: TGTGCCAGCAGTTACGATTCCGGGGCCGGGGATGAGCAGTTCTTC. This sequence encodes CASSYDSGAGDEQFF.

This clonotype was seen many times. This sequence joins TRBV2 and TRBJ1-4; unclear D gene. This CDR3 has 13 amino acids. Germline CDR1 is SNHLY and CDR2 is FYNNEI. The V and J ends lost 4 bases and 5 bases respectively, with 8 bases between them. CDR3 nucleotides: TGTGCCAGCAGTGTGAATATAAATGAAAAACTGTTTTTT. Translating gives CASSVNINEKLFF.

This clonotype appeared many times. The rearrangement joins TRBV5-1 to TRBJ1-4; 7 bases agree with TRBD1. Losses at the gene ends were 6 bases for V and 10 bases for J; bases not matched to a gene: 18. The CDR3 totals 16 residues. Looked up from germline, CDR1 is SGHRS and CDR2 is YFSETQ. For the CDR3, the DNA is TGCGCCAGCATCTCACCCCCACAGGGGAAGGTTCTAAAACTGTTTTTT. It is translated as CASISPPQGKVLKLFF.

This clonotype was recorded a few times. This chain uses TRBV19 with TRBJ1-5; D is unclear. Germline V gives CDR1 LNHDA, CDR2 SQIVND (reference sequence). The length of the CDR3 is 15 residues. V was clipped by 1 base and J by 0 bases, with 7 bases between them. CDR3 DNA: TGTGCCAGTAGTATAGCACTCTATAGCAATCAGCCCCAGCATTTT. It codes for CASSIALYSNQPQHF. Together with reference TRBV19 and TRBJ1-5, the CDR3 gives the full variable domain: DGGITQSPKYLFRKEGQNVTLSCEQNLNHDAMYWYRQDPGQGLRLIYYSQIVNDFQKGDIAEGYSVSREKKESFPLTVTSAQKNPTAFYLCASSIALYSNQPQHFGDGTRLSIL.

This clonotype was seen ten or more times. This chain connects TRBV2 to TRBJ1-2, with 8 bases that match TRBD1. Looked up from germline, CDR1 is SNHLY and CDR2 is FYNNEI. V shed 7 bases, J shed 5 bases, and the junction held 6 bases outside the gene matches. The length of the CDR3 is 13 residues. The CDR3 is CASTKQGEYGYTF. DNA for the CDR3: TGTGCCAGCACCAAACAGGGGGAATATGGCTACACCTTC.

This clonotype was counted many times. The J gene is TRBJ2-4, the V gene TRBV20-1, with D perhaps TRBD1 (5 bases). The CDR3 is made up of 15 amino acids. The ends were cut back, 6 bases at V and 0 bases at J, with 15 bases in the middle. Per the germline V gene, CDR1 is DFQATT and CDR2 is SNEGSKA (reference sequence). In nucleotides, the CDR3 is TGCAGTGCGGGCCATGGGGCGTCAGCCAAAAACATTCAGTACTTC. This encodes CSAGHGASAKNIQYF.

This chain uses TRBV6-1 with TRBJ2-7, with 11 bases matching TRBD1. There are 16 residues in the CDR3. The germline gives CDR1 MNHNS, CDR2 SASEGT. After removal of 4 bases from V and 4 bases from J, the junction contained 9 bases not matched to a gene. CDR3 coding DNA: TGTGCCAGCAGTGTATCTCCCGGGGACAGGGGGTACGAGCAGTACTTC. Its translation: CASSVSPGDRGYEQYF.

The chain carries TRBV4-2 and TRBJ2-7, with TRBD1 identical over 9 bases. Per germline, CDR1 LGHNA and CDR2 YNFKEQ. This CDR3 spans 15 amino acids. V lost 3 bases and J lost 3; bases outside the gene matches: 6. As DNA, the CDR3 is TGTGCCAGCAGCCAGGGGGGGACAGGGAACTACGAGCAGTACTTC. Protein sequence: CASSQGGTGNYEQYF.

To note about this clonotype: A much larger clone differs by one base, so this may be a read error. The V gene is TRBV12-3 or TRBV12-4, the J gene TRBJ2-5; 10 nucleotides match TRBD2. The CDR3 covers 15 residues. The V segment lost 3 bases and the J segment 5 bases; nucleotides outside the gene matches: 6. CDR3 DNA: TGTGCCAGCAGTTTCTCAGCGGGGGGGCGGGAGACCCAGTACTTC. It yields the protein CASSFSAGGRETQYF.

The rearrangement links TRBV14 to TRBJ1-4; no firm D call. Germline loops: CDR1 SGHDN, CDR2 FVKESK. V was clipped by 2 bases and J by 7 bases, with 14 bases between them. The CDR3 has 15 amino acids. The CDR3 loop is CASSQHGKEGEKLFF. The CDR3 bases are TGTGCCAGCAGCCAACACGGAAAAGAAGGTGAAAAACTGTTTTTT.

This clonotype showed up many times. This chain's CDR3 is CASSSRGRDQPQHF. The CDR3 DNA reads as TGTGCCAGCAGTTCGAGGGGGCGCGATCAGCCCCAGCATTTT. The chain employs TRBV28 and TRBJ1-5, with 7 bases identical to TRBD1. V dropped 4 bases and J dropped 5; count of bases not matched to a gene: 5. The CDR3 is 14 residues long. Germline CDR1 reads MDHEN; CDR2 reads SYDVKM.

This clonotype was detected ten times or more. The chain couples TRBV9 to TRBJ2-3, with D perhaps TRBD1 (6 bases). The V and J ends lost 2 bases and 1 base respectively, with 11 bases between them. The CDR3 covers 15 residues. Per germline, CDR1 SGDLS and CDR2 YYNGEE. The CDR3 coding sequence is TGTGCCAGCAGCGTCCGGGACACCCGCACAGATACGCAGTATTTT. Its translation is CASSVRDTRTDTQYF.

This clonotype was recorded many times. This sequence joins TRBV15 and TRBJ1-4; D uncertain. Germline lookup yields CDR1 LNHNV and CDR2 YYDKDF (reference sequence). There are 14 residues in the CDR3. Trimming took off 2 bases at V and 2 bases at J, with 6 bases between the two ends. The CDR3 coding sequence is TGTGCCACCAGCAGACGCACTACTAATGAAAAACTGTTTTTT. Amino acids: CATSRRTTNEKLFF.